Sequencing of this T cell receptor (beta chain) was carried out in a study of blood T cell repertoires in COVID-19. Study summary: COVID-19 samples, acute and convalescent, were from the United States, Italy and Spain.

The CDR3 covers 20 residues. In the original analysis: Researchers report that nucleated cell counts were estimated from reference gene primer amplification. Profiling relied on immunoSEQ multiplex PCR, and the TCRdb table lists in-frame clones only, not all of them. V, J and clone size are those of that table, while D and trimming were read from the DNA. The table has roughly 250,000 clones, around 85% seen once; the top ten hold 3% to 4%. Study members were between about 18 and 89 years old and lived in around 24 US regions. Assignment of participants to cohorts was predicated upon participant-reported clinical history.

V gene TRBV7-5 combines with J gene TRBJ1-5; the DNA was not used to check the table's D call, TRBD1. TRBV7-5 is noted as a pseudogene. Sequencing was carried out using PBMCs or T cells enriched from blood (not recorded which). The receptor comes from a woman aged 40 to 50 with acute COVID-19. Written as DNA, the CDR3 is TGTGCCAGAAGCTTAGTCAAGGAGAGATCACAGGGGCAAACGGGTCAGCCCCAGCATTTT. Amino acids: CARSLVKERSQGQTGQPQHF.